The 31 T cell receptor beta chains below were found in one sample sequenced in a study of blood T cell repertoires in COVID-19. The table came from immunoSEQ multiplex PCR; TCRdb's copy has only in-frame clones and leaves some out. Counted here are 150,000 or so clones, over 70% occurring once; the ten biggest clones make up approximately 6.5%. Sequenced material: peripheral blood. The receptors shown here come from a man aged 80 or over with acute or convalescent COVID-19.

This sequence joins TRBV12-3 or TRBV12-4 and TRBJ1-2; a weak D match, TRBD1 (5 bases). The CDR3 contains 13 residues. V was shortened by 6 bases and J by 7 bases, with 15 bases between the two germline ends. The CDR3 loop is CASSFAGTPGYTF. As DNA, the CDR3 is TGTGCCAGCAGCTTCGCAGGGACTCCTGGCTACACCTTC.

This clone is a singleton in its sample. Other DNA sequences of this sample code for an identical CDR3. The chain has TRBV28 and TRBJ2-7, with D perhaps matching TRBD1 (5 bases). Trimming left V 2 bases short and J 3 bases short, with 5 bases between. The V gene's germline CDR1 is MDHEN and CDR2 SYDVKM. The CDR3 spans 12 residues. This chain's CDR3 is CASSLQGYEQYF. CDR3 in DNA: TGTGCCAGCAGTTTACAGGGCTACGAGCAGTACTTC.

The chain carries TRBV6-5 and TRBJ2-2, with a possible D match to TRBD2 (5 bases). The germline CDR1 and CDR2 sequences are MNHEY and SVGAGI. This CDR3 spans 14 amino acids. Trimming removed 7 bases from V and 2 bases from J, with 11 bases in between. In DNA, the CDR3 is TGTGCCAGCACTAGTCGGGGTAACACCGGGGAGCTGTTTTTT. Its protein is CASTSRGNTGELFF.

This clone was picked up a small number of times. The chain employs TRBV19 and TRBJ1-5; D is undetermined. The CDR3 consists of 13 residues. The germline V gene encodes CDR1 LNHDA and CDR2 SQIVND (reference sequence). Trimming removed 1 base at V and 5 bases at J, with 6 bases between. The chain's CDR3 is CASSIGLDQPQHF. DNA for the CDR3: TGTGCCAGTAGTATAGGGCTGGATCAGCCCCAGCATTTT.

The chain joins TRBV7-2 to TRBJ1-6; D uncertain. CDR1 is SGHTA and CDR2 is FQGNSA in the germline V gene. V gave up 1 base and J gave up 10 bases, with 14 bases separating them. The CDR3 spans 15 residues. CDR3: CASSLVIQAGSPLHF. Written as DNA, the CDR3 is TGTGCCAGCAGCTTAGTCATCCAGGCGGGGTCACCCCTCCACTTT.

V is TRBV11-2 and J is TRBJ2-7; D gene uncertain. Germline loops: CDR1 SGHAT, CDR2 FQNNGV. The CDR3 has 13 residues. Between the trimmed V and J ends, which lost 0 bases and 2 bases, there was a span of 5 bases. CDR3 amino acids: CASSLERPYEQYF. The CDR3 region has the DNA TGTGCCAGCAGCTTAGAGCGCCCCTACGAGCAGTACTTC.

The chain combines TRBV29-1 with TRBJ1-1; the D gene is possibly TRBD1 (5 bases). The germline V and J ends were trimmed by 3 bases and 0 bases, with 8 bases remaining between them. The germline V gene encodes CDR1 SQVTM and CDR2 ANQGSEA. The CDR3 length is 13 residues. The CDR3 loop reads CSVDRQMNTEAFF. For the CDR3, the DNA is TGCAGCGTTGACCGACAGATGAACACTGAAGCTTTCTTT.

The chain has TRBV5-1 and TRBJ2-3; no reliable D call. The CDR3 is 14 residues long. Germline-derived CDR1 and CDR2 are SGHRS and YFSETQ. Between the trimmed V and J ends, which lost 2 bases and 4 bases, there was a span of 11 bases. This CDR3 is CASSFPSRADTQYF. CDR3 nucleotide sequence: TGCGCCAGCAGCTTCCCTTCCCGAGCAGATACGCAGTATTTT. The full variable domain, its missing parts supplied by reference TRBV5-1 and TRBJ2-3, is KAGVTQTPRYLIKTRGQQVTLSCSPISGHRSVSWYQQTPGQGLQFLFEYFSETQRNKGNFPGRFSGRQFSNSRSEMNVSTLELGDSALYLCASSFPSRADTQYFGPGTRLTVL.

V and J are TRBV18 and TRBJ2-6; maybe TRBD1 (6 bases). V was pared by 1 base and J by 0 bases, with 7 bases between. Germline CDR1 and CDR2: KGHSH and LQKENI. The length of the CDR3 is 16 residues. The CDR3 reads CASSPQDSSGANVLTF. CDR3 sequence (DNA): TGTGCCAGCTCACCACAGGACAGCTCTGGGGCCAACGTCCTGACTTTC.

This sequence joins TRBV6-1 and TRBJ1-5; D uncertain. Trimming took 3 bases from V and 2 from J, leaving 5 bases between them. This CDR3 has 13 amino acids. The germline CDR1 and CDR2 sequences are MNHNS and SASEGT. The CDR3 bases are TGTGCCAGCAGTGACGGGGGCAATCAGCCCCAGCATTTT. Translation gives CASSDGGNQPQHF.

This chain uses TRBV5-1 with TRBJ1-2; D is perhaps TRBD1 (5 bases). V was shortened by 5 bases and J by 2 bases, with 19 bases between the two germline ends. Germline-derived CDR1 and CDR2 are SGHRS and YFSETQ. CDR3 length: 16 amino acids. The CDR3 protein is CASRQNTQGTNYGYTF. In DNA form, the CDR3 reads TGCGCCAGCAGACAGAACACTCAGGGAACCAACTATGGCTACACCTTC.

The CDR3: CASTPTGYTEAFF. The CDR3 DNA reads as TGTGCCAGCACCCCGACAGGGTATACTGAAGCTTTCTTT. The rearrangement uses TRBV3-1 (or the pseudogene TRBV3-2) and TRBJ1-1; 7 bases agree with TRBD1. With 7 bases clipped from V and 5 bases from J, the junction kept 7 bases outside the gene matches. CDR1 LGHDT and CDR2 YNNKEL come from the germline V gene (reference sequence). CDR3 size: 13 residues.

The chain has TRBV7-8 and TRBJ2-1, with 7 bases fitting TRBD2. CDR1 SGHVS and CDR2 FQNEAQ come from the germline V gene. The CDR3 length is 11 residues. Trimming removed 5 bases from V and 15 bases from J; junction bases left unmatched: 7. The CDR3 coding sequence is TGTGCCAGCAGCCGAGGACTAGATCGGTTCTTC. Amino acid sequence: CASSRGLDRFF.

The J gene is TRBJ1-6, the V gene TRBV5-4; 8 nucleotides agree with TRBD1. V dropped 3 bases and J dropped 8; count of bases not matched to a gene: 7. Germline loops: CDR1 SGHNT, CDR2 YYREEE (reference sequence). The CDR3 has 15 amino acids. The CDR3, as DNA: TGTGCCAGCAGCTCCGGACAGGGTGATTATTCACCCCTCCACTTT. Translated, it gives CASSSGQGDYSPLHF.

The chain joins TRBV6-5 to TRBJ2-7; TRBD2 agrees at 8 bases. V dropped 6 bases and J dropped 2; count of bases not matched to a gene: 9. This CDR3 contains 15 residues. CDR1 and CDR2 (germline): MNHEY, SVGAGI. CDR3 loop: CASSPLERGTYEQYF. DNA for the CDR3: TGTGCCAGCAGCCCCTTGGAGCGGGGGACCTACGAGCAGTACTTC.

Here the CDR3 reads CASSLWAGMEQYF. DNA for the CDR3: TGTGCCAGCAGTTTATGGGCAGGGATGGAGCAGTACTTC. V usage is TRBV28 and J usage is TRBJ2-7; tentatively, D is TRBD1 (5 bases). V gave up 0 bases and J gave up 7 bases, with 10 bases separating them. The CDR3 sequence is 13 residues long. Germline V gives CDR1 MDHEN, CDR2 SYDVKM.

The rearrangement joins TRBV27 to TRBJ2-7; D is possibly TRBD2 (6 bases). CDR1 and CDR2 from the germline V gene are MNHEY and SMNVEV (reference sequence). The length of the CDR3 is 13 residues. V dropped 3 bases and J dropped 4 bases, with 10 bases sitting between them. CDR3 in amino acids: CASSLRREYEQYF. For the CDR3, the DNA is TGTGCCAGCAGTTTGCGACGGGAGTACGAGCAGTACTTC.

The CDR3 region is CASSTDRVSKDTQYF. CDR3 nucleotides: TGTGCCAGCAGCACGGACAGGGTCTCCAAAGATACGCAGTATTTT. This rearrangement joins TRBV11-2 to TRBJ2-3; 8 bases align to TRBD1. This CDR3 region has 15 residues. The germline V gene encodes CDR1 SGHAT and CDR2 FQNNGV. Trimming removed 5 bases from V and 5 bases from J; junction bases left unmatched: 9.

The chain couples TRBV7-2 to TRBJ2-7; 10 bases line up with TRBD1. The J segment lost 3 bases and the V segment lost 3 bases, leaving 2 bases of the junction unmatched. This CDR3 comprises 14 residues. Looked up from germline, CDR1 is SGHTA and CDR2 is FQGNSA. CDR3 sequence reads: CASSFRDRGYEQYF. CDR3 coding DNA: TGTGCCAGCAGCTTCCGGGACAGGGGCTACGAGCAGTACTTC. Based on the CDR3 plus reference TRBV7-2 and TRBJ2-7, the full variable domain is GAGVSQSPSNKVTEKGKDVELRCDPISGHTALYWYRQSLGQGLEFLIYFQGNSAPDKSGLPSDRFSAERTGGSVSTLTIQRTQQEDSAVYLCASSFRDRGYEQYFGPGTRLTVT.

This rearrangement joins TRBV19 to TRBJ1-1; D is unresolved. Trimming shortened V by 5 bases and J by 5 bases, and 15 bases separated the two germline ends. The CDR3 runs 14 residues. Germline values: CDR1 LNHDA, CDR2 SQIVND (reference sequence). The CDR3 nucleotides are TGTGCCAGTAGTCCCACGAGGGATGGAACTGAAGCTTTCTTT. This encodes CASSPTRDGTEAFF.

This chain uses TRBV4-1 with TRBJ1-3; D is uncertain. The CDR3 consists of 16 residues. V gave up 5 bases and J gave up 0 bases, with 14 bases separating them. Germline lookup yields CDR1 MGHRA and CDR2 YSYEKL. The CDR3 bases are TGCGCCAGCAGCTCCAGCGCAGCCCTCTCTGGAAACACCATATATTTT. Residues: CASSSSAALSGNTIYF.

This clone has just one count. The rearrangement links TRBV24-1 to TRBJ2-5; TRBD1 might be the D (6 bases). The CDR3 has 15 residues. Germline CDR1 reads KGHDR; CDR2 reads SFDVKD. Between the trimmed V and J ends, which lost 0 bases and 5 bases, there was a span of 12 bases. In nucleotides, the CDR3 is TGTGCCACCAGTGATTTGCAGGGGTCGGGTGAGACCCAGTACTTC. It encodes CATSDLQGSGETQYF.

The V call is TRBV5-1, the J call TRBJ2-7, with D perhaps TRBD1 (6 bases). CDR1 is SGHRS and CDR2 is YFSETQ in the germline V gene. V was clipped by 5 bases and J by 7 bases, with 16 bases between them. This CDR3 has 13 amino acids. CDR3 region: CASRTDSQVEQYF. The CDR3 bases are TGCGCCAGCAGAACGGACAGTCAGGTAGAGCAGTACTTC.

This CDR3 reads CASSPRYQETQYF. The CDR3 DNA is TGTGCCAGCAGCCCACGGTACCAAGAGACCCAGTACTTC. The chain has TRBV7-9 and TRBJ2-5, with D uncertain. V gave up 5 bases and J gave up 0 bases, with 7 bases separating them. This CDR3 region has 13 residues. Germline V gives CDR1 SEHNR, CDR2 FQNEAQ (reference sequence).

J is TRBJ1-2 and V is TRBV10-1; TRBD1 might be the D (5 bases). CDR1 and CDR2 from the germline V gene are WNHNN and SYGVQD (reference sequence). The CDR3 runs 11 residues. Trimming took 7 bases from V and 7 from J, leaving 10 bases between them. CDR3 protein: CASMQGRGYTF. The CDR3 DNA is TGCGCCAGCATGCAGGGTCGTGGCTACACCTTC.

The CDR3 loop is CASSEQTVSEAFF. DNA of the CDR3: TGTGCCAGCAGTGAACAGACAGTCTCTGAAGCTTTCTTT. The chain links TRBV2 to TRBJ1-1, with D possibly being TRBD1 (5 bases). Germline V gene sequence: CDR1 SNHLY, CDR2 FYNNEI. The CDR3 loop spans 13 amino acids. Trimming stripped 2 bases from V and 6 bases from J, with 10 bases between. Supplemented by reference TRBV2 and TRBJ1-1, the full variable domain reads EPEVTQTPSHQVTQMGQEVILRCVPISNHLYFYWYRQILGQKVEFLVSFYNNEISEKSEIFDDQFSVERPDGSNFTLKIRSTKLEDSAMYFCASSEQTVSEAFFGQGTRLTVV.

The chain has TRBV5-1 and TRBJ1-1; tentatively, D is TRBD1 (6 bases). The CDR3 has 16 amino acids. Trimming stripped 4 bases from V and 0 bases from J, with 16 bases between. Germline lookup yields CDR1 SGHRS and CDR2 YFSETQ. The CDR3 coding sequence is TGCGCCAGCAGCAGAGGACAGTGGGAGATGAACACTGAAGCTTTCTTT. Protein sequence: CASSRGQWEMNTEAFF.

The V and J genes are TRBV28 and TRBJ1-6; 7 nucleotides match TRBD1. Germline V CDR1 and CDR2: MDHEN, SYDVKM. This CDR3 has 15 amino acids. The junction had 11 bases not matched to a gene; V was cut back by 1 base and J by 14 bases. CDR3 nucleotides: TGTGCCAGCAGTTTATCGGACAGGATCTTGGGGGCCCTCCACTTT. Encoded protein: CASSLSDRILGALHF.

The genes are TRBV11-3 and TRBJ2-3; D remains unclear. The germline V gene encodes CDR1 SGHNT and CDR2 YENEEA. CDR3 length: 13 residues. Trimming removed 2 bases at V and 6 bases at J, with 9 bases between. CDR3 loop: CASSLMVEDTQYF. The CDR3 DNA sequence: TGTGCCAGCAGCTTAATGGTTGAGGATACGCAGTATTTT. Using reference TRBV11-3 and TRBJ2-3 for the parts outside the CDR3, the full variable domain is EAGVVQSPRYKIIEKKQPVAFWCNPISGHNTLYWYLQNLGQGPELLIRYENEEAVDDSQLPKDRFSAERLKGVDSTLKIQPAELGDSAVYLCASSLMVEDTQYFGPGTRLTVL.

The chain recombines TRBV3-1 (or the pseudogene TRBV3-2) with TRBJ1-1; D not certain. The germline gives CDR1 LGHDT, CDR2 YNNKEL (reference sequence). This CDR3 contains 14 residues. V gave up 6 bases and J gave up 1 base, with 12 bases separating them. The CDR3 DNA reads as TGTGCCAGCAGTCCTTTGCAGGAGAACACTGAAGCTTTCTTT. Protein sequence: CASSPLQENTEAFF.

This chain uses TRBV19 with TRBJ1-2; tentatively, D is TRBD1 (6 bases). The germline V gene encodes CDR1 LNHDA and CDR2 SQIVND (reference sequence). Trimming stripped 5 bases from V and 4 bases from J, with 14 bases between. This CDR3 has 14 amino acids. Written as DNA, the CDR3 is TGTGCCAGTAGTTCTCAGGGGACCTCCTATGGCTACACCTTC. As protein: CASSSQGTSYGYTF.